This passage covers 12 T cell receptor beta chains from one sample sequenced in a study of CD8 T cells in Susac syndrome. With random hexamers, reverse transcription was performed on about 0.5 to 1 ug of RNA. TCRdb fed the immunoSEQ multiplex PCR reads into MiXCR, producing one record per CDR3 protein. The sample holds around 150,000 distinct CDR3 sequences, approximately 95% seen once. Sequencing was done on a sample of CD4+ T cells from PBMCs. All receptors come from a human donor with Susac syndrome.

The chain has TRBV2 and TRBJ2-5; D is ambiguous. The CDR3 runs to 15 residues. CDR1 and CDR2 from the germline V gene are SNHLY and FYNNEI. V was shortened by 3 bases and J by 1 base, with 12 bases between the two germline ends. In DNA, the CDR3 is TGTGCCAGCAGTGACAAGACCATTTCCCAAGAGACCCAGTACTTC. It encodes CASSDKTISQETQYF.

The rearrangement joins TRBV12-3 or TRBV12-4 to TRBJ2-1; 11 bases match TRBD2. This CDR3 spans 15 amino acids. V shed 7 bases and J 10 bases; nucleotides not matched to a gene: 12. The CDR3 reads CASTWTSGLDGEQFF. The CDR3 nucleotides are TGTGCCAGCACCTGGACTAGCGGGTTAGATGGGGAGCAGTTCTTC.

V gene TRBV4-1 combines with J gene TRBJ2-1, with D hard to call. CDR3 length: 11 residues. From germline, CDR1 is MGHRA and CDR2 YSYEKL. Trimming removed 2 bases at V and 9 bases at J, with 5 bases between. The CDR3 nucleotides are TGCGCCAGCAGCCAAAAAGCTGAGCAGTTCTTC. Protein: CASSQKAEQFF.

The CDR3 DNA is TGTGCCACTAGAGAGGGGCGGGGGACTGTTGAAGCTTTCTTT. It is translated as CATREGRGTVEAFF. The chain employs TRBV15 and TRBJ1-1, with a tentative D call TRBD1 (5 bases). V gave up 9 bases and J gave up 7 bases, with 21 bases separating them. CDR1 is LNHNV and CDR2 is YYDKDF in the germline V gene (reference sequence). CDR3 length: 14 residues.

The J gene is TRBJ2-1, the V gene TRBV19; TRBD1 matches at 10 bases. Losses at the gene ends were 0 bases for V and 5 bases for J; bases not matched to a gene: 4. Germline loops: CDR1 LNHDA, CDR2 SQIVND (reference sequence). This CDR3 comprises 16 residues. The CDR3 is CASSIDDRGRHNEQFF. CDR3 DNA sequence: TGTGCCAGTAGTATAGACGACAGGGGGCGGCACAATGAGCAGTTCTTC. The whole variable domain, remainder taken from reference TRBV19 and TRBJ2-1, is DGGITQSPKYLFRKEGQNVTLSCEQNLNHDAMYWYRQDPGQGLRLIYYSQIVNDFQKGDIAEGYSVSREKKESFPLTVTSAQKNPTAFYLCASSIDDRGRHNEQFFGPGTRLTVL.

The chain uses TRBV20-1 and TRBJ2-5; D is possibly TRBD1 (5 bases). The CDR3 totals 15 residues. V lost 3 bases and J lost 1, with 15 bases in between. Looked up from germline, CDR1 is DFQATT and CDR2 is SNEGSKA (reference sequence). CDR3 bases: TGCAGTGCTAGTGGCGACCCTGGGGCCCAAGAGACCCAGTACTTC. Its translation: CSASGDPGAQETQYF.

The gene calls are TRBV29-1 and TRBJ2-1; D remains unclear. The CDR3 covers 12 residues. Germline V gene data show CDR1 as SQVTM and CDR2 as ANQGSEA. The germline V and J ends were trimmed by 1 base and 9 bases, with 10 bases remaining between them. The CDR3 DNA reads TGCAGCGTTGAAGGCGTAGTGACTGAGCAGTTCTTC. Its protein product is CSVEGVVTEQFF.

The gene calls are TRBV18 and TRBJ2-1; no definite D call. The CDR3 is 13 residues long. CDR1 KGHSH and CDR2 LQKENI come from the germline V gene. V lost 3 bases, J lost 7 bases, and 10 bases lay in between. CDR3 bases: TGTGCCAGCTCACCCCGGGCTCGGAATGAGCAGTTCTTC. It is translated as CASSPRARNEQFF.

The rearrangement links TRBV29-1 to TRBJ2-1; D possibly uses TRBD1 or TRBD2 (5 bases each). This CDR3 region has 13 residues. Germline V gene lookup returns CDR1 SQVTM and CDR2 ANQGSEA. Trimming removed 7 bases at V and 7 bases at J, with 17 bases between. The CDR3 loop reads CSATRGRVNEQFF. Here the CDR3 DNA reads TGCAGCGCCACCCGGGGCAGGGTTAATGAGCAGTTCTTC.

The chain has TRBV5-1 and TRBJ1-5; perhaps TRBD1 as D (6 bases). The CDR3 loop spans 16 amino acids. Germline V lookup: CDR1 SGHRS, CDR2 YFSETQ. V was clipped by 0 bases and J by 7 bases, with 17 bases between them. Here the CDR3 reads CASSLGSGAAEQPQHF. The CDR3 nucleotides read TGCGCCAGCAGCTTGGGTTCAGGGGCGGCGGAGCAGCCCCAGCATTTT.

The CDR3 protein is CAWSARGSGTTYEQYF. CDR3 sequence (DNA): TGTGCCTGGAGTGCGAGGGGATCCGGGACTACCTACGAGCAGTACTTC. The gene calls are TRBV30 and TRBJ2-7; 7 nucleotides agree with TRBD2. The CDR3 extends over 16 amino acids. The germline gives CDR1 GTSNPN, CDR2 SVGIG (reference sequence). Trimming took 1 base from V and 2 from J; bases not matched to a gene: 11.

The chain has TRBV24-1 and TRBJ2-1; 15 bases line up with TRBD2. Germline V gene sequence: CDR1 KGHDR, CDR2 SFDVKD. The CDR3 has 14 amino acids. Germline trimming cut 9 bases from V and 8 bases from J; bases unmatched to any gene: 4. Here the CDR3 DNA reads TGTGCCACCGGGACTAGCGGGGGGTTCGATGAGCAGTTCTTC. The encoded protein is CATGTSGGFDEQFF.